This TCR beta chain came from a study of cytomegalovirus exposure and HLA in healthy donors. The sample holds a few counts of this clone. The antigen is unknown. Looked up from germline, CDR1 is SGHTA and CDR2 is FQGNSA. The J segment lost 5 bases and the V segment lost 5 bases, leaving 7 bases of the junction unmatched. CDR3 size: 15 residues. The PCR had 60 Vbeta and 13 Jbeta primers. Produced via immunoSEQ multiplex PCR; TCRdb's table is partial and in-frame only. The repertoire consists of approximately 180,000 clones, with roughly 80% occurring once and the leading ten covering 1.6%. Study-wide results and limits: A link between a missense DCLRE1C variant and TCR beta V- and J-gene trimming emerged from a later analysis. In vitro checks showed that a few CMV-associated chains really do target CMV antigens. Follow-up analysis seemed to connect common viral pathogens with several of the most significant clusters identified.

This TCR derives from a woman in her forties or fifties in good health and CMV-seronegative. Sequenced sample: PBMCs. The genes are TRBV7-2 and TRBJ2-5; 11 bases line up with TRBD2. The DNA for the CDR3 is TGTGCCAGCAGCCCTAGCGGGGGGCCTCTTGAGACCCAGTACTTC. This gives the protein CASSPSGGPLETQYF.